The 20 T cell receptor beta chains in this list originate from one sample, sequenced in a study of blood T cell repertoires in COVID-19. Some clones are missing from TCRdb's copy, which holds only in-frame ones; the method was immunoSEQ multiplex PCR. The sample has 110,000 or so clones; about three quarters are singletons. Sequencing input: peripheral blood. Receptor source: a man between 65 and 85 years old with acute or convalescent COVID-19.

This clone was seen only once. The chain links TRBV7-9 to TRBJ2-7; 9 bases are shared with TRBD1. Germline loops: CDR1 SEHNR, CDR2 FQNEAQ (reference sequence). V was clipped by 4 bases and J by 5 bases; unmatched bases: 9. This CDR3 spans 15 amino acids. CDR3 protein: CASSYNRDRVHEQYF. CDR3 nucleotide sequence: TGTGCCAGCAGCTATAACCGGGACAGGGTTCACGAGCAGTACTTC.

V usage is TRBV7-6 and J usage is TRBJ1-1; weak D call: TRBD1 (5 bases). The V gene's germline CDR1 is SGHVS and CDR2 FNYEAQ. The CDR3 is made up of 14 amino acids. Trimming removed 1 base from V and 5 bases from J, with 11 bases in between. The CDR3 nucleotides read TGTGCCAGCAGCTTAGATGGGGGAGGAACTGAAGCTTTCTTT. It codes for CASSLDGGGTEAFF.

The genes are TRBV3-1 (or the pseudogene TRBV3-2) and TRBJ2-7, with 11 bases aligning to TRBD1. CDR1 and CDR2 from the germline V gene are LGHDT and YNNKEL (reference sequence). Losses at the gene ends were 0 bases for V and 0 bases for J; bases not matched to a gene: 7. The CDR3 contains 18 residues. In DNA, the CDR3 is TGTGCCAGCAGCCAAGATTTTGCGGGACAGGGGGACTCCTACGAGCAGTACTTC. Translated, it gives CASSQDFAGQGDSYEQYF.

The V call is TRBV13, the J call TRBJ2-7; 8 nucleotides align to TRBD1. The CDR3 sequence is 15 residues long. Germline values: CDR1 PRHDT, CDR2 FYEKMQ (reference sequence). The V segment lost 6 bases and the J segment 5 bases; nucleotides outside the gene matches: 12. Here the CDR3 DNA reads TGTGCCAGCAGTAACAGGGGGGACACTGTAAACGAGCAGTACTTC. Translation: CASSNRGDTVNEQYF.

This chain connects TRBV4-3 to TRBJ1-2; 10 positions agree with TRBD1. CDR3 length equals 17 residues. The ends lost 5 bases at V and 6 bases at J; junction bases unmatched: 15. Germline V lookup: CDR1 LGHNA, CDR2 YSLEER. CDR3 residues: CASSAEVSGTGAHGYTF. CDR3 bases: TGCGCCAGCAGCGCGGAGGTTTCCGGGACAGGGGCTCATGGCTACACCTTC.

V gene TRBV19 combines with J gene TRBJ1-1; no definite D call. In germline, CDR1 is LNHDA, CDR2 SQIVND (reference sequence). V was shortened by 9 bases and J by 1 base, with 18 bases between the two germline ends. The CDR3 spans 15 residues. The CDR3 bases are TGTGCCAGCCATCGCGTCCCCCTCGGGAACACTGAAGCTTTCTTT. It specifies CASHRVPLGNTEAFF.

The genes are TRBV7-2 and TRBJ2-3; 12 nucleotides match TRBD2. This CDR3 has 15 residues. V gave up 5 bases and J gave up 7 bases; unmatched junction bases: 7. Germline values: CDR1 SGHTA, CDR2 FQGNSA. The CDR3 region has the DNA TGTGCCAGCAGCAAAACTAGCGGGGGGTCATATACGCAGTATTTT. It codes for CASSKTSGGSYTQYF.

The rearrangement links TRBV3-1 (or the pseudogene TRBV3-2) to TRBJ2-5; D gene ambiguous. The germline gives CDR1 LGHDT, CDR2 YNNKEL (reference sequence). This CDR3 is built from 15 residues. The V gene lost 1 base and the J gene lost 5 bases, with 14 bases spanning the gap. The DNA for the CDR3 is TGTGCCAGCAGCCAAGCGGGTAGCCTGTCGGAGACCCAGTACTTC. Protein: CASSQAGSLSETQYF.

This clone was detected only a few times. The DNA of the CDR3 is TGTGCCACCCGGAGTTGGGGGGACACTGAAGCTTTCTTT. This encodes CATRSWGDTEAFF. The chain recombines TRBV2 with TRBJ1-1; tentatively, D is TRBD1 (5 bases). The length of the CDR3 is 13 residues. The V end lost 10 bases, the J end lost 3 bases, and 15 bases lay between the germline ends. Looked up from germline, CDR1 is SNHLY and CDR2 is FYNNEI.

V is TRBV3-1 (or the pseudogene TRBV3-2) and J is TRBJ2-6; the D gene is possibly TRBD1 (5 bases). There are 17 residues in the CDR3. V was clipped by 4 bases and J by 4 bases, with 17 bases between them. From germline, CDR1 is LGHDT and CDR2 YNNKEL (reference sequence). The CDR3 DNA is TGTGCCAGCAGCCCCCCGACAGCTCTCTGGGGGGCCAACGTCCTGACTTTC. Protein sequence: CASSPPTALWGANVLTF.

The chain employs TRBV27 and TRBJ2-7; 9 positions match TRBD2. V trimming: 2 bases; J trimming: 3 bases; junction bases outside the gene matches: 5. The germline gives CDR1 MNHEY, CDR2 SMNVEV (reference sequence). The CDR3 runs 15 residues. CDR3 in amino acids: CASSLAAGGYYEQYF. The CDR3 DNA follows: TGTGCCAGCAGTTTAGCGGCGGGAGGGTACTACGAGCAGTACTTC.

The chain is built from TRBV18 and TRBJ2-7; tentative D call: TRBD2 (6 bases). Germline V gene lookup returns CDR1 KGHSH and CDR2 LQKENI. The CDR3 is made up of 15 amino acids. Trimming pared 2 bases from V and 2 bases from J, leaving 13 bases between. CDR3 in DNA: TGTGCCAGCTCACCAGGATCTAGCGCCGCCTACGAGCAGTACTTC. The encoded protein is CASSPGSSAAYEQYF.

This chain uses TRBV6-2 or TRBV6-3 with TRBJ1-6, with TRBD1 matching over 8 bases. The ends lost 0 bases at V and 13 bases at J; junction bases unmatched: 5. This CDR3 has 14 residues. Germline loops: CDR1 MNHEY, CDR2 SVGEGT. The CDR3 nucleotides are TGTGCCAGCAGTTACTCGTCTAGGACAGGGCCCCTCCACTTT. This codes for CASSYSSRTGPLHF.

This chain joins TRBV7-2 and TRBJ1-2; 8 bases agree with TRBD1. Germline values: CDR1 SGHTA, CDR2 FQGNSA. The CDR3 is 17 amino acids. Unmatched junction bases numbered 8, after V lost 1 base and J lost 1 base. CDR3 nucleotide sequence: TGTGCCAGCAGCTTAGTAAGCCCAGGACAGGGTAACTATGGCTACACCTTC. Its protein is CASSLVSPGQGNYGYTF. Filled out from reference TRBV7-2 and TRBJ1-2, the complete variable domain reads GAGVSQSPSNKVTEKGKDVELRCDPISGHTALYWYRQSLGQGLEFLIYFQGNSAPDKSGLPSDRFSAERTGGSVSTLTIQRTQQEDSAVYLCASSLVSPGQGNYGYTFGSGTRLTVV.

The chain has TRBV2 and TRBJ1-6; D is perhaps TRBD1 (5 bases). This CDR3 is built from 14 residues. Trimming removed 6 bases at V and 8 bases at J, with 14 bases between. Germline-derived CDR1 and CDR2 are SNHLY and FYNNEI. CDR3 residues: CASSTPWGDSPLHF. In DNA, the CDR3 is TGTGCCAGCAGCACCCCATGGGGCGATTCACCCCTCCACTTT.

The genes are TRBV6-1 and TRBJ2-7, with D unresolved. The CDR3 extends over 14 amino acids. The germline V and J ends were trimmed by 2 bases and 3 bases, with 11 bases remaining between them. Germline assignment: CDR1 MNHNS and CDR2 SASEGT. CDR3 in DNA: TGTGCCAGCAGTGAATTTGGGCAAGGCTACGAGCAGTACTTC. Amino acids: CASSEFGQGYEQYF.

The chain is built from TRBV20-1 and TRBJ2-7; weak D call: TRBD2 (5 bases). Per the germline V gene, CDR1 is DFQATT and CDR2 is SNEGSKA (reference sequence). V lost 3 bases and J lost 0, with 18 bases in between. CDR3 length: 16 amino acids. CDR3 DNA sequence: TGCAGTGCTAGTGATGAGCAAGAGGGTTACTCCTACGAGCAGTACTTC. Its translation is CSASDEQEGYSYEQYF.

The rearrangement links TRBV30 to TRBJ1-1; D call uncertain. The CDR3 loop spans 15 amino acids. With 0 bases removed from V and 5 bases from J, the gap between germline ends came to 16 bases. Germline loops: CDR1 GTSNPN, CDR2 SVGIG (reference sequence). CDR3 residues: CAWSVPEVLRTEAFF. CDR3 in DNA: TGTGCCTGGAGTGTACCCGAGGTTTTGCGGACTGAAGCTTTCTTT. Full variable domain (rest looked up from reference TRBV30 and TRBJ1-1): SQTIHQWPATLVQPVGSPLSLECTVEGTSNPNLYWYRQAAGRGLQLLFYSVGIGQISSEVPQNLSASRPQDRQFILSSKKLLLSDSGFYLCAWSVPEVLRTEAFFGQGTRLTVV.

This sequence joins TRBV7-2 and TRBJ2-1; 7 nucleotides match TRBD1. The germline V gene encodes CDR1 SGHTA and CDR2 FQGNSA. The CDR3 spans 15 residues. The V and J ends lost 0 bases and 4 bases, in that order; junction bases with no gene match: 3. The CDR3 nucleotides are TGTGCCAGCAGCTTAGCGGCAGGGGGATACAATGAGCAGTTCTTC. Translation: CASSLAAGGYNEQFF.

This clone showed up just once. The chain has TRBV5-6 and TRBJ2-5, with D perhaps matching TRBD2 (5 bases). This CDR3 has 15 residues. Between the trimmed V and J ends, which lost 0 bases and 1 base, there was a span of 10 bases. Looked up from germline, CDR1 is SGHDT and CDR2 is YYEEEE. The chain's CDR3 is CASSLELAGQETQYF. The CDR3 bases are TGTGCCAGCAGCTTGGAATTGGCGGGCCAAGAGACCCAGTACTTC.